Included here is one TCR beta chain sequence, with context. In the authors' workflow: Reference gene primer amplification gave estimated nucleated cell counts. Sequenced by immunoSEQ multiplex PCR; TCRdb stores in-frame clones only, minus some. Clonal size and the V and J genes are those of that table, whereas D and trimming came from the DNA. The data show about half a million clones, with 80% to 90% seen just once and more than 3% held by the top ten. This entry belongs to a study of blood T cell repertoires in COVID-19. In the study overall: Samples representing acute and convalescent COVID-19 were sourced from the United States, Italy and Spain. PBMCs, B-cell-depleted T cells, or T cells were the source of the cDNA or gDNA that made up the material.

Input material: peripheral blood. This sequence originates from a human donor in a cohort sampled during active COVID-19.

The DNA for the CDR3 is TGTGCCAGCAGCTTAGCCGCGAACAGGAGGGATTACTATGGCTACACCTTC. This translates into CASSLAANRRDYYGYTF. This chain uses TRBV7-9 with TRBJ1-2; the D gene is possibly TRBD1 (5 bases). This CDR3 is 17 amino acids long. V dropped 0 bases and J dropped 3 bases, with 17 bases sitting between them. The germline V gene encodes CDR1 SEHNR and CDR2 FQNEAQ (reference sequence).